This T cell receptor (beta chain) emerged from a study of somatic mutations in cytotoxic T cells in rheumatoid arthritis. Generated by immunoSEQ multiplex PCR, the TCRdb table keeps only in-frame clones and is missing some. Of more than 15,000 clones in the sample, 75% to 90% are singletons; the top ten hold around 7%. The specimen sequenced was CD8+ T cells sorted from blood. The clonotype comes from a woman aged 40 to 55 with rheumatoid arthritis.

The CDR3 DNA sequence: TGTGCCAGCAGGGGACATCCTCACCGGGACACTTCCAACACTGAAGCTTTCTTT. Translation: CASRGHPHRDTSNTEAFF. V and J are TRBV2 and TRBJ1-1; a weak D match, TRBD1 (6 bases). V gave up 6 bases and J gave up 2 bases, with 25 bases separating them. CDR3 length: 18 residues. Germline V gene data show CDR1 as SNHLY and CDR2 as FYNNEI.